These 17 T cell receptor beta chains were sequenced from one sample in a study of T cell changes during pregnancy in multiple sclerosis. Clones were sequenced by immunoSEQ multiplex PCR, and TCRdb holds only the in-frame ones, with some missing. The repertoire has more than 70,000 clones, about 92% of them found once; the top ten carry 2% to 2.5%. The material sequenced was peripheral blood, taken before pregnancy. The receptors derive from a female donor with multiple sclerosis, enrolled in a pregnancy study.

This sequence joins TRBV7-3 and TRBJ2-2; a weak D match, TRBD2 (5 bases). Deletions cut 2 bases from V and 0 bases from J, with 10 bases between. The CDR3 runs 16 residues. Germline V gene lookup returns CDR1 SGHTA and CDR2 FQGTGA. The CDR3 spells CASSLGSGPNTGELFF. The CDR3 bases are TGTGCCAGCAGCTTAGGAAGCGGTCCGAACACCGGGGAGCTGTTTTTT.

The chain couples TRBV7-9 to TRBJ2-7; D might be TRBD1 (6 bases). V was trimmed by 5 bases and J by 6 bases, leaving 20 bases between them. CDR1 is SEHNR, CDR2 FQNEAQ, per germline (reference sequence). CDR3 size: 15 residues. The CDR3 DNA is TGTGCCAGCAGCACTAGAGGCAGGGGAGAGATCGAGCAGTACTTC. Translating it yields CASSTRGRGEIEQYF. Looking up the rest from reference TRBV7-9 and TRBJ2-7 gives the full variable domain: DTGVSQNPRHKITKRGQNVTFRCDPISEHNRLYWYRQTLGQGPEFLTYFQNEAQLEKSRLLSDRFSAERPKGSFSTLEIQRTEQGDSAMYLCASSTRGRGEIEQYFGPGTRLTVT.

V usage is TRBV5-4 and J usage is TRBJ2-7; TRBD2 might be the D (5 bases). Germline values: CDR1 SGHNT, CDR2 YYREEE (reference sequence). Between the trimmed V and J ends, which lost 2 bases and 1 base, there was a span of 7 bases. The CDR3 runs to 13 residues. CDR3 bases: TGTGCCAGCAGCTTCCCGGGATCCTACGAGCAGTACTTC. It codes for CASSFPGSYEQYF.

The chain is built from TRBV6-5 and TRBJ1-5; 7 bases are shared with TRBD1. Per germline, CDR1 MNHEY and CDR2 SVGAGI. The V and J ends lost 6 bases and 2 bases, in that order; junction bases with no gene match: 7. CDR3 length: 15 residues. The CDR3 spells CASRKDRSGNQPQHF. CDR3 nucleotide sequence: TGTGCCAGCAGGAAGGACAGGTCCGGCAATCAGCCCCAGCATTTT.

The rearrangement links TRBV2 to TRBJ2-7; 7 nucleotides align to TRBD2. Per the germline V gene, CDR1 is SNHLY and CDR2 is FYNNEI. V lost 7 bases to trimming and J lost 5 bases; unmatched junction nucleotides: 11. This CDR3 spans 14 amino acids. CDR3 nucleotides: TGTGCCAGCAAGGGGAGGGGACTCGGGAACGAGCAGTACTTC. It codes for CASKGRGLGNEQYF.

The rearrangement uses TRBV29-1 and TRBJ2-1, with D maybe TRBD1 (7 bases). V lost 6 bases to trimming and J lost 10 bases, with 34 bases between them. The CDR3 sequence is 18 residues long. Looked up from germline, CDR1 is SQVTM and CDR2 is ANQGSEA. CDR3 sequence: CSVPQGRTLGAMRKEQFF. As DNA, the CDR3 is TGCAGCGTCCCACAGGGGAGGACCCTTGGCGCAATGAGGAAAGAGCAGTTCTTC.

CDR3 DNA sequence: TGTGCCAGTAGTATCGGTTCTTTCTCCTACGAGCAGTACTTC. Its protein product is CASSIGSFSYEQYF. J is TRBJ2-7 and V is TRBV19; D gene ambiguous. V was trimmed by 3 bases and J by 0 bases, leaving 9 bases between them. CDR1 is LNHDA, CDR2 SQIVND, per germline (reference sequence). The CDR3 runs to 14 residues.

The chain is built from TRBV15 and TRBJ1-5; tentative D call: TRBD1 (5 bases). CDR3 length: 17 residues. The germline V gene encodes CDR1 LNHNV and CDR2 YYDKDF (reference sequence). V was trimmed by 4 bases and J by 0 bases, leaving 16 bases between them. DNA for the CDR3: TGTGCCACCAGCAACCCCAGGGTGTCTTATAGCAATCAGCCCCAGCATTTT. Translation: CATSNPRVSYSNQPQHF.

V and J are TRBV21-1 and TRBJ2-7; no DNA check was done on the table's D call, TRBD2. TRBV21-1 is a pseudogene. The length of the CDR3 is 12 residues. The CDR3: CASRKDGYEQYF. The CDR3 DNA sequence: TGTGCCAGCAGAAAAGACGGGTACGAGCAGTACTTC.

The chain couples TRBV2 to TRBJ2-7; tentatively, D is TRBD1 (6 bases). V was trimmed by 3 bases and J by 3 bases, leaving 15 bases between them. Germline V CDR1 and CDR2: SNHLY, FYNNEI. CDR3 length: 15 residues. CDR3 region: CASSEVGAGDYEQYF. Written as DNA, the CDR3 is TGTGCCAGCAGTGAGGTCGGGGCAGGGGACTACGAGCAGTACTTC.

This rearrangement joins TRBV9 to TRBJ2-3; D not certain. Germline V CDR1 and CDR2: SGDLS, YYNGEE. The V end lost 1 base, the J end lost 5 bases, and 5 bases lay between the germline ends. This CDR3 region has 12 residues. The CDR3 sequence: CASSVRGDTQYF. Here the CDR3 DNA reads TGTGCCAGCAGCGTACGAGGAGATACGCAGTATTTT.

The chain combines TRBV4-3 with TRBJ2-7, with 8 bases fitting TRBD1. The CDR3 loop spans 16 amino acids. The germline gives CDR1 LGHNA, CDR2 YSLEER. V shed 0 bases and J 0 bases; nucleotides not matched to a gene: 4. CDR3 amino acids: CASSQDPGQGSYEQYF. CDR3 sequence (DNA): TGCGCCAGCAGCCAAGATCCTGGACAGGGCTCCTACGAGCAGTACTTC.

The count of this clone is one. The chain's CDR3 is CASSQPPTGGGTDTQYF. The DNA of the CDR3 is TGCGCCAGCAGTCAACCCCCCACAGGGGGCGGCACAGATACGCAGTATTTT. V and J are TRBV23-1 and TRBJ2-3; 9 bases align to TRBD1. TRBV23-1 is flagged as an ORF with uncertain function. After removal of 2 bases from V and 1 base from J, the junction contained 7 bases not matched to a gene. This CDR3 spans 17 amino acids.

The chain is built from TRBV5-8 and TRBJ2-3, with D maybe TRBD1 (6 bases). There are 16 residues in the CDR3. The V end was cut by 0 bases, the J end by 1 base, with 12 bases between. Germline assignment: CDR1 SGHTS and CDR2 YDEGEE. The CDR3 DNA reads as TGTGCCAGCAGCTTGGCGGGGACATCACGCACAGATACGCAGTATTTT. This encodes CASSLAGTSRTDTQYF.

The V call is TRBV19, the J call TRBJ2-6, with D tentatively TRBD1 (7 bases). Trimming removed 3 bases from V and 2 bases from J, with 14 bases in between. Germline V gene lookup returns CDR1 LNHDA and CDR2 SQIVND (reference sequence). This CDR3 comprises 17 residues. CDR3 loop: CASSIRGAGAGANVLTF. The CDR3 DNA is TGTGCCAGTAGTATCAGGGGGGCAGGGGCTGGGGCCAACGTCCTGACTTTC.

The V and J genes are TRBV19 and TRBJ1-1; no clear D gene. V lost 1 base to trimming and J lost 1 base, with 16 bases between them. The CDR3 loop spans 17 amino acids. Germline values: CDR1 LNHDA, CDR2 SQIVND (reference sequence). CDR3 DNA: TGTGCCAGTAGTATAGGTCCCTCTATTGGTGCGAACACTGAAGCTTTCTTT. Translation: CASSIGPSIGANTEAFF.

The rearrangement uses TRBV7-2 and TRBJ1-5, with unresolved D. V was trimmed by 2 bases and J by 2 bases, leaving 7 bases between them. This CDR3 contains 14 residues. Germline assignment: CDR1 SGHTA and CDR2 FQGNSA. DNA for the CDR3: TGTGCCAGCAGCTTAACGCAGGGCAATCAGCCCCAGCATTTT. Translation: CASSLTQGNQPQHF. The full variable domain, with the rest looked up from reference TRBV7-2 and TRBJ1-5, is GAGVSQSPSNKVTEKGKDVELRCDPISGHTALYWYRQSLGQGLEFLIYFQGNSAPDKSGLPSDRFSAERTGGSVSTLTIQRTQQEDSAVYLCASSLTQGNQPQHFGDGTRLSIL.